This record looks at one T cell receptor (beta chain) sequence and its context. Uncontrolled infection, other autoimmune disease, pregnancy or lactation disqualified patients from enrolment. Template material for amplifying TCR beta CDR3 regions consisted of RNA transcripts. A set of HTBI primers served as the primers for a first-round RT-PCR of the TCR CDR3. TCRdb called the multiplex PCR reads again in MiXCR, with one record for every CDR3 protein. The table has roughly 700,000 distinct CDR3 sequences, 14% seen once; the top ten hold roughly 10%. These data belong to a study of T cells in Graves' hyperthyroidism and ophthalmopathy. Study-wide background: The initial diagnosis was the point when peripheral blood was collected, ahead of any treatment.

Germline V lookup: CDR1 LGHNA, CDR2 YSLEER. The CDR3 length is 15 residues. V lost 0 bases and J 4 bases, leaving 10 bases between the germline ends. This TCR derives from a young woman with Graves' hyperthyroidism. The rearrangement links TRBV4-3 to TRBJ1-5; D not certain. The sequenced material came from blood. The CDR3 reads CASSQDLGFNQPQHF. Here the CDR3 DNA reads TGCGCCAGCAGCCAAGATCTGGGTTTTAATCAGCCCCAGCATTTT.